Here is one TCR beta chain with its context. The antigen this receptor binds is unknown. The listed sequencing device is Illumina HiSeq 2000. The TCR beta cDNA libraries were made using 5'RACE template switching, a step that added both a universal primer site and unique molecular identifiers. cDNA synthesis was primed from the TCR beta constant segment and was followed by two successive PCR amplification steps. In the paper's pipeline: MIGEC handled demultiplexing of the reads and grouping by UMI, while MiTCR was used to assemble and quantify clonotypes. To exclude erroneous sequences, any TCR cDNA sequence not supported by at least two reads was discarded. The tcR package was used for downstream repertoire analysis, with clonotypes matched between fractions based on CDR3 nucleotide sequence plus V segment. VDJmatch was used to annotate antigen specificity against VDJdb, with one amino acid substitution in CDR3 permitted. Through TCRdb reprocessing, the reads give one entry per CDR3 protein sequence; DNA is omitted. These V and J calls derive from TCRdb rather than the authors' analysis. The sample's own table lists over 150,000 distinct CDR3 sequences. About 19% of the sample is taken by the ten largest.

Reading from cysteine to phenylalanine, the CDR3 counts 17 amino acids. The DNA sequence is not available. Per the germline V gene, LGHNA is the CDR1 and YNFKEQ is the CDR2. The data were obtained in a study of T cells expressing NK-cell markers (TCRdb year 2020). Some background on the complete study: TCR beta-chain repertoires were profiled in sorted CD3+CD56+NKG2C+, CD3+CD56+NKG2C- and CD3+CD56-NKG2C+ T-cell subsets from fewer than 10 donors. Of the eight sequenced donors, seven were found to be HCMV-seropositive and one was found to be HCMV-seronegative. All eight donors whose samples were sequenced were randomly selected healthy volunteers, three of them men and five women. Illumina HiSeq 2000/2500, MiSeq or NextSeq was used to sequence libraries as 2 x 150 bp reads.

Beyond this particular receptor, the publication reports: In six donors, the dominant CD3+CD56+NKG2C+ clonotypes were among the top 10 CD8+ clonotypes and accounted for roughly 1.0-7.5% of CD8+ T cells. Those dominant clonotypes were again the most abundant among CD3+CD56-NKG2C+ cells in a few donors, at about 28.3-65%. Whether the expanded NKG2C-expressing T cell clones were specific for HCMV antigens remained unclear.

A commercial ELISA kit detecting HCMV-specific IgG in serum was used to determine HCMV serostatus. Ficoll density gradient centrifugation was used to isolate peripheral blood mononuclear cells from blood. This sequence originates from a man between 18 and 69 years old in good health. Rearrangement joined TRBV4-2 to TRBJ1-4. Input material: blood T cells: a sorted CD56 or NKG2C T cell subset, CD4+ or CD8+ T cells, or bulk PBMC T cells (not recorded which). The CDR3 protein is CASSQDKNREGDEKLFF.